The next 10 T cell receptor beta chains were all read from a single sample in a study of T-cell memory formation after mild COVID-19. TCRdb itself ran the 5' RACE reads through MiXCR, one entry per CDR3 protein. The repertoire holds roughly 300,000 distinct CDR3 sequences, with 8.2% as singletons. Input material: PBMCs or a T cell subset sorted from them (not recorded which). These receptors were taken from a man between 18 and 35 years old who had mild COVID-19 (a few samples of this study predate the infection). Cell type and time point are not known.

This chain connects TRBV10-1 to TRBJ1-1; D unclear. The CDR3 is made up of 13 amino acids. Germline CDR1 and CDR2: WNHNN and SYGVQD (reference sequence). Between the trimmed V and J ends, which lost 2 bases and 2 bases, there was a span of 6 bases. In DNA, the CDR3 is TGCGCCAGCAGTGAGGGGATCAACACTGAAGCTTTCTTT. This gives the protein CASSEGINTEAFF.

The genes are TRBV7-2 and TRBJ2-2; D is ambiguous. Germline loops: CDR1 SGHTA, CDR2 FQGNSA. The V end lost 5 bases, the J end lost 2 bases, and 12 bases lay between the germline ends. The CDR3 totals 15 residues. CDR3 sequence reads: CASSRWTTNTGELFF. CDR3 in DNA: TGTGCCAGCAGCCGATGGACCACTAACACCGGGGAGCTGTTTTTT.

This clonotype was found many times. The chain is built from TRBV14 and TRBJ2-6; D gene ambiguous. The CDR3 extends over 15 amino acids. V lost 4 bases, J lost 0 bases, and 7 bases lay in between. Per germline, CDR1 SGHDN and CDR2 FVKESK. The CDR3 loop reads CASSRGSSGANVLTF. Here the CDR3 DNA reads TGTGCCAGCAGCCGAGGAAGCTCTGGGGCCAACGTCCTGACTTTC.

The chain uses TRBV7-2 and TRBJ2-5; D call uncertain. The germline V and J ends were trimmed by 4 bases and 5 bases, with 11 bases remaining between them. Per germline, CDR1 SGHTA and CDR2 FQGNSA. The CDR3 has 13 residues. This chain's CDR3 is CASSSSNVETQYF. The CDR3 nucleotides are TGTGCCAGCAGCTCCTCAAACGTGGAGACCCAGTACTTC.

V is TRBV18 and J is TRBJ1-2; D gene ambiguous. Trimming removed 4 bases from V and 1 base from J, with 16 bases in between. This CDR3 region has 16 residues. Looked up from germline, CDR1 is KGHSH and CDR2 is LQKENI. The CDR3 is CASSLWTNGNNYGYTF. For the CDR3, the DNA is TGTGCCAGCTCACTGTGGACTAACGGGAATAACTATGGCTACACCTTC.

The rearrangement links TRBV19 to TRBJ2-2; weak D call: TRBD1 (6 bases). Germline V gives CDR1 LNHDA, CDR2 SQIVND (reference sequence). This CDR3 comprises 14 residues. The V end was cut by 7 bases, the J end by 1 base, with 10 bases between. This chain's CDR3 is CASTVQGNTGELFF. The CDR3 DNA follows: TGTGCCAGTACGGTACAGGGGAACACCGGGGAGCTGTTTTTT.

In its sample, this clonotype was seen many times. V and J are TRBV5-4 and TRBJ2-1; 8 bases agree with TRBD2. CDR1 and CDR2 from the germline V gene are SGHNT and YYREEE (reference sequence). CDR3 length: 15 residues. Unmatched junction bases numbered 10, after V lost 4 bases and J lost 7 bases. Written as DNA, the CDR3 is TGTGCCAGCAGCCCCGGGGGGGAGCGCAGGAATGAGCAGTTCTTC. Amino acids: CASSPGGERRNEQFF.

This clonotype was seen a few times. This chain's CDR3 is CASSQEGPEGGMYNEQFF. CDR3 nucleotides: TGCGCCAGCAGCCAAGAAGGGCCCGAGGGGGGTATGTACAATGAGCAGTTCTTC. V and J are TRBV4-1 and TRBJ2-1, with D possibly called TRBD1 or TRBD2 (6 bases each). Germline values: CDR1 MGHRA, CDR2 YSYEKL. V shed 0 bases and J shed 4 bases, with 19 bases lying between them. This CDR3 is 18 amino acids long.

The chain couples TRBV29-1 to TRBJ2-7; D might be TRBD1 or TRBD2, each matching 6 bases. Germline V CDR1 and CDR2: SQVTM, ANQGSEA. The CDR3 totals 12 residues. V was cut by 4 bases and J by 9 bases, with 16 bases left in between. CDR3 loop: CSVVGGRGVQYV. CDR3 nucleotides: TGCAGCGTTGTTGGGGGGCGCGGTGTGCAGTACGTC.

With regard to this clonotype: One end of the junction does not line up with germline, which may come from a read error. The V and J genes are TRBV6-1 and TRBJ2-7; D may be TRBD1 (5 bases). Per germline, CDR1 MNHNS and CDR2 SASEGT. This CDR3 is 13 amino acids long. This CDR3 reads CASREGVLGEQYF. CDR3 sequence (DNA): TGTGCCAGCAGGGAAGGGGTCCTGGGGGAGCAGTACTTC.